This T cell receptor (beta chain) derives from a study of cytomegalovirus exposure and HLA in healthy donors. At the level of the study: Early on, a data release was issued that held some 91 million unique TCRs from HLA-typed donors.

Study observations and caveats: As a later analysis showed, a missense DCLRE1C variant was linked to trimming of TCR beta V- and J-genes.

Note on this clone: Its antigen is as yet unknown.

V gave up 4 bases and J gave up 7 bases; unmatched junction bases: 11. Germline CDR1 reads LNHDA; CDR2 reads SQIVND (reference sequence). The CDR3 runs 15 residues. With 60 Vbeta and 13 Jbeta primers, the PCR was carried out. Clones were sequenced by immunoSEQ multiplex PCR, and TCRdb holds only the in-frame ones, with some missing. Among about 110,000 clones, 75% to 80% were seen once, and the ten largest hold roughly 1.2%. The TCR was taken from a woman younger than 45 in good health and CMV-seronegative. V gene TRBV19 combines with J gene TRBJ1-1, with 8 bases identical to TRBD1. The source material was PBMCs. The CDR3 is CASSTTGQGASEAFF. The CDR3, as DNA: TGTGCCAGTAGTACGACGGGGCAGGGGGCGAGTGAAGCTTTCTTT.